The source of this T cell receptor beta chain is a study of cytotoxic CD8 clonotypes in ibrutinib-treated CLL. Study-wide context: Among responders, roughly 25 were partial and 2 complete; after median about 70 months, 14 stayed remitted and some 12 progressed.

General study findings and limits: At ibrutinib response, clonality increased, and at progression it declined back toward baseline. Patients had baseline clonality above age-matched healthy donors, and this clonality moved with circulating CD8+ T-cell counts.

The assay was immunoSEQ multiplex PCR, and TCRdb's table has in-frame clones only and misses some. The table shows some 3,000 clones, with 82% occurring only once. A few counts support this clone. The antigen is unknown. Cryopreserved PBMCs were the source of about 2.2 micrograms of genomic DNA, which went to TCR beta libraries. The V segment lost 4 bases and the J segment 5 bases; nucleotides outside the gene matches: 17. The CDR3 contains 19 residues. CDR1 is SGHNT, CDR2 YYREEE, per germline (reference sequence). This clonotype was sampled from a human donor with chronic lymphocytic leukemia. The material sequenced was PBMCs, taken before ibrutinib treatment. This rearrangement joins TRBV5-4 to TRBJ2-5, with 13 bases matching TRBD2. The DNA for the CDR3 is TGTGCCAGCAGCAGGACAGGGGGCATGACTAGCGGGGGGACGGAGACCCAGTACTTC. Protein product: CASSRTGGMTSGGTETQYF.